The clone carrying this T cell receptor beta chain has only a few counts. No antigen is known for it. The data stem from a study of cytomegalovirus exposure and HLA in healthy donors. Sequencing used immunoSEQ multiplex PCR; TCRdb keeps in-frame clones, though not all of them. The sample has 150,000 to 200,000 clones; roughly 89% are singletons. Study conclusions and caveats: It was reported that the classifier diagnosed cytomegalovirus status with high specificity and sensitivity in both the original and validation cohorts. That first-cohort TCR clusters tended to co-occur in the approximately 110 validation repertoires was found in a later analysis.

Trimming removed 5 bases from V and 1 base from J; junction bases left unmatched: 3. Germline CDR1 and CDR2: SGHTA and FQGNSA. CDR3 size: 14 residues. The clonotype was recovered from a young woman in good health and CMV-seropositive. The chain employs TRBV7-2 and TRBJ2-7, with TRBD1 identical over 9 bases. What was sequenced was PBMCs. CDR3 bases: TGTGCCAGCAGCCAGGGACAGGGTTCCTACGAGCAGTACTTC. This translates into CASSQGQGSYEQYF.